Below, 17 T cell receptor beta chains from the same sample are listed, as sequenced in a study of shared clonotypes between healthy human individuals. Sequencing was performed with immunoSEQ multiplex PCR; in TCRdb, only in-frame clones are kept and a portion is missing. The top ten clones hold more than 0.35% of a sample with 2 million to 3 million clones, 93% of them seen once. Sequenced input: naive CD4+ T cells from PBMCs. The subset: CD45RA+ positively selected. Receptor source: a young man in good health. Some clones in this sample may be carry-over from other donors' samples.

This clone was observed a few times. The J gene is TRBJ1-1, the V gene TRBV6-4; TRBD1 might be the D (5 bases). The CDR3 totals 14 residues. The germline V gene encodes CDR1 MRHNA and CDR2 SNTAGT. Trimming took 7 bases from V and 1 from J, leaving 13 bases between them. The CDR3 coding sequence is TGTGCCAGCACCCGCCCGGGGGGGAACACTGAAGCTTTCTTT. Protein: CASTRPGGNTEAFF.

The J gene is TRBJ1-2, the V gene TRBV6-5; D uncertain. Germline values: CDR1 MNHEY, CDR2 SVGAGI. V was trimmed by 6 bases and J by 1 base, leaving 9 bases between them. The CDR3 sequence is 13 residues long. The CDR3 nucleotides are TGTGCCAGCAGGGGCCTCGTTAACTATGGCTACACCTTC. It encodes CASRGLVNYGYTF.

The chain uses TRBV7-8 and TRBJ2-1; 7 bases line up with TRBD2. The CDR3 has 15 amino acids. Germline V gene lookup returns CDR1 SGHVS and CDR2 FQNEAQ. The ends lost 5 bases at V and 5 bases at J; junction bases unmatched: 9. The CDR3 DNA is TGTGCCAGCAGCCCCGCGCCCCGGGGGGACAATGAGCAGTTCTTC. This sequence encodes CASSPAPRGDNEQFF.

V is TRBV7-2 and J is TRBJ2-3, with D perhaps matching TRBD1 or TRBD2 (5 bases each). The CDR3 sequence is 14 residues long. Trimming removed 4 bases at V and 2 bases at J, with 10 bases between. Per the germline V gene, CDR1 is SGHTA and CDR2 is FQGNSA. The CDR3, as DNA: TGTGCCAGCAGCTCCCGGGACCCCACAGATACGCAGTATTTT. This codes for CASSSRDPTDTQYF.

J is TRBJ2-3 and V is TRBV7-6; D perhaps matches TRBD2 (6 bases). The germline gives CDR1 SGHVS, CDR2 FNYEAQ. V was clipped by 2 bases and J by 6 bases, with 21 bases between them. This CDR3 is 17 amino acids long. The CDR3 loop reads CASSLRAGTTLVDTQYF. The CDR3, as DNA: TGTGCCAGCAGCTTAAGGGCGGGAACCACACTAGTCGATACGCAGTATTTT.

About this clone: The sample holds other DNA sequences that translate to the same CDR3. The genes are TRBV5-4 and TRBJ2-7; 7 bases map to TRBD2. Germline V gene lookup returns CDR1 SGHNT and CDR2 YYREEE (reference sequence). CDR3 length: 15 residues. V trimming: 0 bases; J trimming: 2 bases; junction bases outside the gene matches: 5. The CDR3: CASSLGGRGTYEQYF. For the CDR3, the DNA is TGTGCCAGCAGCTTGGGTGGGCGGGGGACCTACGAGCAGTACTTC.

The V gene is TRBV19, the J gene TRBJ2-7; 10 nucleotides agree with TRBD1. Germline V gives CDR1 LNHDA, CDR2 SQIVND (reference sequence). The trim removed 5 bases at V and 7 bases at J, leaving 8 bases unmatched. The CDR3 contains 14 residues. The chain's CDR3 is CASSYRDRGREQYF. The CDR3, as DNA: TGTGCCAGTAGTTACCGGGACAGGGGCCGGGAGCAGTACTTC.

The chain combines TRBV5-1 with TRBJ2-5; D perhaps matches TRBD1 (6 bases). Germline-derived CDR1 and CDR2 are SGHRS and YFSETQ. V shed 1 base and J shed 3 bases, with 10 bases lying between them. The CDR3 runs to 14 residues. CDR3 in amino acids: CASSLFPGEETQYF. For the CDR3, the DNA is TGCGCCAGCAGCTTGTTTCCAGGGGAAGAGACCCAGTACTTC.

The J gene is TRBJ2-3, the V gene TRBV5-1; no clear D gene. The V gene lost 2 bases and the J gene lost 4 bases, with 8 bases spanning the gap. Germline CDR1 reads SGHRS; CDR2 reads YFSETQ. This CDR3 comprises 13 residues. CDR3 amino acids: CASSFRLSDTQYF. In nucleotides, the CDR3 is TGCGCCAGCAGCTTTCGGCTCTCAGATACGCAGTATTTT.

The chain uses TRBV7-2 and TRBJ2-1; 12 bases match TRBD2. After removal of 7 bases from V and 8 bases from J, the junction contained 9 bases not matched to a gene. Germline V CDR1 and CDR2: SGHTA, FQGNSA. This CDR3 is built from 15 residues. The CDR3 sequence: CASTELAGGIDEQFF. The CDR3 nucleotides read TGTGCCAGCACCGAACTAGCGGGAGGAATCGATGAGCAGTTCTTC.

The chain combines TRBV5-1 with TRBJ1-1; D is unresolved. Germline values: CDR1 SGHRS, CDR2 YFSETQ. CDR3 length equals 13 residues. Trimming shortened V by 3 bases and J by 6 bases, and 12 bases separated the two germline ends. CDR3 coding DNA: TGCGCCAGCAGCTCAGACTTTACTCCTGAAGCTTTCTTT. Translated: CASSSDFTPEAFF.

CDR3 in amino acids: CASSLAGMEGNTIYF. DNA for the CDR3: TGTGCCAGCAGTTTAGCAGGGATGGAGGGAAACACCATATATTTT. The V and J genes are TRBV28 and TRBJ1-3; D may be TRBD1 (5 bases). V was shortened by 2 bases and J by 4 bases, with 12 bases between the two germline ends. The CDR3 runs 15 residues. Germline V gene lookup returns CDR1 MDHEN and CDR2 SYDVKM.

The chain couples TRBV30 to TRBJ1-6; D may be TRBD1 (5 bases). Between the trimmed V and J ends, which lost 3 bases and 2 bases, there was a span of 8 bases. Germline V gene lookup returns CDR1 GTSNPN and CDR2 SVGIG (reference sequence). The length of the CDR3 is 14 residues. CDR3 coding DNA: TGTGCCTGGAGGCGGGGCGCCTATAATTCACCCCTCCACTTT. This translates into CAWRRGAYNSPLHF.

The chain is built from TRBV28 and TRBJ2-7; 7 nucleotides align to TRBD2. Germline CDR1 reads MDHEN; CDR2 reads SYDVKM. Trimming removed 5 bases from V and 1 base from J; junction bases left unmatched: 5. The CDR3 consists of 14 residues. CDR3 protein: CASSILALSYEQYF. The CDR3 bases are TGTGCCAGCAGTATACTAGCGCTTTCCTACGAGCAGTACTTC.

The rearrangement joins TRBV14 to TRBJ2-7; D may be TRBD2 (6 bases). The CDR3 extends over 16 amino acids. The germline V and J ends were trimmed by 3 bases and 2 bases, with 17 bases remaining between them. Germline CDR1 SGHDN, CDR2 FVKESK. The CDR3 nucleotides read TGTGCCAGCAGCCACAAGTGGCCGGGGGTACCCTACGAGCAGTACTTC. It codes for CASSHKWPGVPYEQYF.

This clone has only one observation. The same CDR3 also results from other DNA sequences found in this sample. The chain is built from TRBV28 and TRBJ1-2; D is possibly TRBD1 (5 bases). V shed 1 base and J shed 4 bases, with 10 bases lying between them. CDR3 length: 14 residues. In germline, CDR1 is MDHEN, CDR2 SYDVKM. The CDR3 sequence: CASSLSQGTYGYTF. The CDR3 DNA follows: TGTGCCAGCAGTTTATCGCAGGGTACCTATGGCTACACCTTC.

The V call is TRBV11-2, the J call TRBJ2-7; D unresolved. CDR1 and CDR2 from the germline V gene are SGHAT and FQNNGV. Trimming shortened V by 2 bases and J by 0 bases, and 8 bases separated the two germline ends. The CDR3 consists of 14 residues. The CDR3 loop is CASSLMAHSYEQYF. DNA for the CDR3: TGTGCCAGCAGCTTAATGGCCCACTCCTACGAGCAGTACTTC. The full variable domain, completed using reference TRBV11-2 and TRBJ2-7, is EAGVAQSPRYKIIEKRQSVAFWCNPISGHATLYWYQQILGQGPKLLIQFQNNGVVDDSQLPKDRFSAERLKGVDSTLKIQPAKLEDSAVYLCASSLMAHSYEQYFGPGTRLTVT.